This T cell receptor (beta chain) stems from a study of CD39 and CD103 CD8 tumor-infiltrating T cells. The assay was immunoSEQ multiplex PCR, and TCRdb's table has in-frame clones only and misses some. The table records around 7,400 clones, 50% to 75% of them present only once. This clone appeared a few times. The receptor's source is a human donor with head and neck squamous cell carcinoma. The specimen was CD8+ T cells sorted from blood. Indicated subset: total memory CD8 T cells (CD45RA-CCR7+/-) from blood or uninvolved lymph node.

The CDR3 here is CASSFSREGRTGELFF. The DNA for the CDR3 is TGTGCCAGCAGCTTTTCTCGGGAGGGTCGGACCGGGGAGCTGTTTTTT. This chain links TRBV5-6 with TRBJ2-2; 8 positions match TRBD2. The length of the CDR3 is 16 residues. V lost 2 bases, J lost 5 bases, and 8 bases stayed unmatched. The V gene's germline CDR1 is SGHDT and CDR2 YYEEEE. Complete variable domain (other parts from reference TRBV5-6 and TRBJ2-2): DAGVTQSPTHLIKTRGQQVTLRCSPKSGHDTVSWYQQALGQGPQFIFQYYEEEERQRGNFPDRFSGHQFPNYSSELNVNALLLGDSALYLCASSFSREGRTGELFFGEGSRLTVL.